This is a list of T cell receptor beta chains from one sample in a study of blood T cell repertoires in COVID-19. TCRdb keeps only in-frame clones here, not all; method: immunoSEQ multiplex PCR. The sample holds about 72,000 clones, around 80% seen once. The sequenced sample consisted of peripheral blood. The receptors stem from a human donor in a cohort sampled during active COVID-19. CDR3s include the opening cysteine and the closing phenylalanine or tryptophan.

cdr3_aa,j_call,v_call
CATSRDSGGYTF,TRBJ1-2,TRBV15
CASSALAGGTYNEQFF,TRBJ2-1,TRBV5-6
CASSYSITGNSPLHF,TRBJ1-6,TRBV6-6
CSVGVGQSTEAFF,TRBJ1-1,TRBV29-1
CASSTSTGMSPYEQYF,TRBJ2-7,TRBV27
CAWDHTGVRYGYTF,TRBJ1-2,TRBV30
CASRVLAENTIYF,TRBJ1-3,TRBV11-2
CASSRGGEAFF,TRBJ1-1,TRBV6-5
CASSQTGSTEAFF,TRBJ1-1,TRBV6-5
CAWSPDRADQPQHF,TRBJ1-5,TRBV30
CASSSRGYDRASATGNTIYF,TRBJ1-3,TRBV5-1
CATSTVRGQPQHF,TRBJ1-5,TRBV6-5
CASSKNPETEAFF,TRBJ1-1,TRBV19
CASSEGGSQETQYF,TRBJ2-5,TRBV7-7
CASSLRLAGGPEGKETQYF,TRBJ2-5,TRBV6-6
CASSQDFSRGEQYF,TRBJ2-7,TRBV3-1/TRBV3-2
CAISAMAGGTNNEQFF,TRBJ2-1,TRBV10-3
CASSVTGGVFGTEAFF,TRBJ1-1,TRBV9
CASRDRTGGTYEQYF,TRBJ2-7,TRBV6-5
CASSLVQGGSPLHF,TRBJ1-6,TRBV7-2
CASSPNQGATNEKLFF,TRBJ1-4,TRBV18
CASSPSDNEQFF,TRBJ2-1,TRBV6-2/TRBV6-3
CATSGPPAAGGEDTQYF,TRBJ2-3,TRBV24-1
CASSLGGSSYEQYF,TRBJ2-7,TRBV5-1
CASSLVNREREKLFF,TRBJ1-4,TRBV5-8
CASSLELGYTDTQYF,TRBJ2-3,TRBV7-9
CASSIDEGNTEAFF,TRBJ1-1,TRBV19
CASSFRGSGADTQYF,TRBJ2-3,TRBV11-2
CASSQDFDGREEQYF,TRBJ2-7,TRBV3-1/TRBV3-2
CASSRESNQPQHF,TRBJ1-5,TRBV18
CASSRTDSYTF,TRBJ1-2,TRBV4-1
CSVEEGSNTEAFF,TRBJ1-1,TRBV29-1
CASSSGTSGGNEQYF,TRBJ2-7,TRBV27
CASSQDAGGGPLYGYTF,TRBJ1-2,TRBV4-3
CAWRLTGGGNEQYF,TRBJ2-7,TRBV30
CASSLAGGNEQYF,TRBJ2-7,TRBV5-1
CASSQFRGPGDTEAFF,TRBJ1-1,TRBV7-9
CASSEGAGNTIYF,TRBJ1-3,TRBV19
CASSQEAGGQNTQYF,TRBJ2-3,TRBV4-3
CASSLWSQETQYF,TRBJ2-5,TRBV5-5
CASSVGQSTGELFF,TRBJ2-2,TRBV9
CASSVRDRGANEQYF,TRBJ2-7,TRBV5-4
CAWTLGRYGYTF,TRBJ1-2,TRBV30
CASSPRGRTGIDEQYF,TRBJ2-7,TRBV18
CASSLGGGEGYEQYF,TRBJ2-7,TRBV11-3
CASSLSGQSYEQYF,TRBJ2-7,TRBV27
CASRSGVYNSPLHF,TRBJ1-6,TRBV2
CASSPDGGPPYEQYF,TRBJ2-7,TRBV5-1
CTSSQEIDRDHQPQHF,TRBJ1-5,TRBV1
CAISARNTEAFF,TRBJ1-1,TRBV10-3
CASSLDSANEQFF,TRBJ2-1,TRBV7-2
CASSQDSTRGRGYTF,TRBJ1-2,TRBV4-1
CASRGETYEQYF,TRBJ2-7,TRBV6-5
CASSLEAGVQEKLFF,TRBJ1-4,TRBV7-9
CASSPYRDYEQYF,TRBJ2-7,TRBV14
CASSQEKDRGGYTF,TRBJ1-2,TRBV4-2
CAISDPDISEQYF,TRBJ2-7,TRBV10-3